This TCR beta chain comes out of a study of blood T cell repertoires in COVID-19 (TCRdb year 2020). Study-wide context: The collaborator samples originated in the United States, Italy and Spain and spanned the acute and convalescent phases of COVID-19. HLA class I and class II types, where available, came from metadata supplied by the sample provider rather than from assay-based typing. Samples came from the ongoing ImmuneRACE study (first 160 participants) plus 1,254 subjects from 6 global collaborators. The dataset comprised deeply sampled blood TCRbeta repertoires from subjects exposed to, actively infected with, or recovered from COVID-19. The material from the prospective study consisted of cDNA or gDNA derived from T cells, B-cell-depleted T cells, or PBMCs. The sample metadata nearly always contained a de-identified subject ID, COVID-19 status, age in years and sex. The repertoires were released in a freely available public database meant as a resource for research on the immune response to SARS-CoV-2.

One collaborating source in Seattle enrolled patients while the patients were actively infected and followed the patients over time throughout the course of disease. The collaborating institutions used their own protocols to collect whole blood in K2EDTA tubes. For TCRbeta analysis, collaborators shipped samples as frozen whole blood, isolated PBMCs, or DNA extracted from either of those sample types. The sample holds a few counts of this clone. The target of this receptor is not known. Base qualities are not at hand, and no much larger clone is one base apart. Broader findings and caveats from the paper: The amount of clinical and demographic metadata varied by source and participant and was provided uncurated.

The germline V gene sets CDR1 to KGHSH and CDR2 to LQKENI. The CDR3 holds 15 amino acids from the cysteine to the phenylalanine. CDR3 DNA only is kept here, 45 bases in frame from base 1. At the junction V is shortened by 3 bases and J by 8 bases; bases outside the gene matches: 8. TCRbeta CDR3 regions were amplified from genomic DNA using the immunoSEQ Assay, a bias-controlled multiplex PCR. In the original analysis: Within the assay, amplification of reference gene primers was used to estimate how many nucleated cells each sample contained. To quantify the absolute abundance of each unique TCRbeta CDR3 rearrangement, sequence reads were collapsed and filtered. For each sample, productive Simpson clonality was calculated as the square root of Simpson's diversity index over productive rearrangements. TCRdb took over this immuneACCESS table, retaining in-frame rearrangements with V and J assigned. Such tables are incomplete; in checked studies, under half of the missing clones stem from an unresolved V gene, and the remainder is unexplained. That table gives V, J and clone size, and the DNA gave D and trimming. Across this sample there are over 150,000 clones, with approximately 88% seen only once. The ten largest account for around 6.7% of the sample.

The sequence joins TRBV18 to TRBJ1-2; the junction holds 11 bases that match TRBD1. The sequencing input was peripheral blood. This TCR was sampled from a woman in her thirties or forties with COVID-19, enrolled during active disease. The sequenced DNA is TGTGCCAGCTCACCCGGACAGGGGGCAGGAAGCGGCTACACCTTC. The translation is CASSPGQGAGSGYTF.